The 14 T cell receptor beta chains reported below all come from one sample, sequenced in a study of blood T cell repertoires in COVID-19. Libraries were prepared by immunoSEQ multiplex PCR; TCRdb keeps only in-frame clonotypes and omits some of them. The sample holds approximately 130,000 clones, around 88% seen once. The sequenced material came from peripheral blood. The receptor set was obtained from a woman in her 50s who had recovered from COVID-19.

The chain has TRBV5-5 and TRBJ1-1; D is unclear. The V end lost 2 bases, the J end lost 8 bases, and 10 bases lay between the germline ends. Germline CDR1 is SGHKS and CDR2 is YYEKEE (reference sequence). This CDR3 region has 12 residues. CDR3 in DNA: TGTGCCAGCAGCTTCTGGCTAGGCGAAGCTTTCTTT. Its protein product is CASSFWLGEAFF.

The chain employs TRBV30 and TRBJ1-2; D ambiguous. The CDR3 extends over 14 amino acids. V lost 1 base and J lost 4, with 13 bases in between. Germline CDR1 and CDR2: GTSNPN and SVGIG (reference sequence). CDR3 DNA: TGTGCCTGGAGTGGATCGAGGGTCGTCTATGGCTACACCTTC. As protein: CAWSGSRVVYGYTF. The complete variable domain, with remaining parts taken from reference TRBV30 and TRBJ1-2, reads SQTIHQWPATLVQPVGSPLSLECTVEGTSNPNLYWYRQAAGRGLQLLFYSVGIGQISSEVPQNLSASRPQDRQFILSSKKLLLSDSGFYLCAWSGSRVVYGYTFGSGTRLTVV.

The chain uses TRBV20-1 and TRBJ2-1; TRBD2 aligns across 11 bases. V lost 6 bases and J lost 12; bases outside the gene matches: 4. Germline CDR1 is DFQATT and CDR2 is SNEGSKA (reference sequence). The CDR3 contains 11 residues. The CDR3 nucleotides read TGCAGTGCCACTAGCGGGGGCCTGCAGTTCTTC. Amino acid sequence: CSATSGGLQFF.

In nucleotides, the CDR3 is TGTGCCAGCAGAACCACTAGCGGGGGCACAGATACGCAGTATTTT. This sequence encodes CASRTTSGGTDTQYF. The chain couples TRBV6-5 to TRBJ2-3; TRBD2 matches at 10 bases. Germline CDR1 reads MNHEY; CDR2 reads SVGAGI. The CDR3 spans 15 residues. After removal of 6 bases from V and 1 base from J, the junction contained 4 bases not matched to a gene.

The CDR3 DNA reads TGTGCCAGCAGTTACGCACCGGGACAGGGGTACACTGAAGCTTTCTTT. Translating gives CASSYAPGQGYTEAFF. The gene calls are TRBV6-5 and TRBJ1-1, with 10 bases fitting TRBD1. The CDR3 spans 16 residues. The V gene's germline CDR1 is MNHEY and CDR2 SVGAGI. V trimming: 2 bases; J trimming: 3 bases; junction bases outside the gene matches: 6.

The chain is built from TRBV30 and TRBJ2-1; 7 nucleotides match TRBD2. The CDR3 has 15 amino acids. Germline V lookup: CDR1 GTSNPN, CDR2 SVGIG (reference sequence). Germline trimming cut 4 bases from V and 10 bases from J; bases unmatched to any gene: 16. The CDR3 DNA follows: TGTGCCTGGAACGCAGCCGGATTGGGCGGGAGAGAGCAGTTCTTC. It is translated as CAWNAAGLGGREQFF.

This clone was seen once. This rearrangement joins TRBV4-3 to TRBJ1-1; no clear D. CDR1 and CDR2 from the germline V gene are LGHNA and YSLEER. Trimming removed 0 bases at V and 6 bases at J, with 11 bases between. This CDR3 is built from 14 residues. Here the CDR3 reads CASSQEIKRAEAFF. The CDR3 region has the DNA TGCGCCAGCAGCCAAGAAATCAAAAGAGCTGAAGCTTTCTTT.

This rearrangement joins TRBV2 to TRBJ2-3, with no clear D. Trimming took 8 bases from V and 3 from J, leaving 6 bases between them. The CDR3 loop spans 11 amino acids. The germline V gene has CDR1 SNHLY and CDR2 FYNNEI. In DNA, the CDR3 is TGTGCCAGCGGAGAGACAGATACGCAGTATTTT. Its protein is CASGETDTQYF.

The rearrangement links TRBV24-1 to TRBJ1-1, with 8 bases fitting TRBD1. Germline V gene sequence: CDR1 KGHDR, CDR2 SFDVKD. The CDR3 extends over 15 amino acids. After removal of 2 bases from V and 4 bases from J, the junction contained 5 bases not matched to a gene. The DNA of the CDR3 is TGTGCCACCAGTGATTCTGGACAGGGAGTCACTGAAGCTTTCTTT. Amino acids: CATSDSGQGVTEAFF.

The J gene is TRBJ1-1, the V gene TRBV7-9; D is ambiguous. The germline V gene has CDR1 SEHNR and CDR2 FQNEAQ (reference sequence). Trimming left V 2 bases short and J 2 bases short, with 18 bases between. The CDR3 has 17 residues. CDR3 DNA: TGTGCCAGCAGCTTAAGATCTTCGGAGGCCGCAAACACTGAAGCTTTCTTT. Protein sequence: CASSLRSSEAANTEAFF.

The J gene is TRBJ1-6, the V gene TRBV6-1, with 8 bases lining up with TRBD1. Germline V gene lookup returns CDR1 MNHNS and CDR2 SASEGT. Trimming took 2 bases from V and 9 from J; bases not matched to a gene: 6. The CDR3 extends over 15 amino acids. The CDR3 DNA is TGTGCCAGCAGTGAACAGGGGGCTATCGGTTCACCCCTCCACTTT. Its protein is CASSEQGAIGSPLHF.

Notes on this clone: A junction end diverges from the germline sequence, so it may reflect a read error. V is TRBV4-1 and J is TRBJ1-5; D unresolved. The CDR3 spans 17 residues. Germline loops: CDR1 MGHRA, CDR2 YSYEKL. CDR3 in DNA: TGCGCCAGCAGGCAAGTTACCGGACCGGCGGGCGATCAGCCCCAGCATTTT. This translates into CASRQVTGPAGDQPQHF.

The chain joins TRBV7-2 to TRBJ2-1; maybe TRBD2 (6 bases). CDR3 size: 11 residues. CDR1 and CDR2 (germline): SGHTA, FQGNSA. V lost 5 bases and J 10 bases, leaving 9 bases between the germline ends. CDR3: CASSRLVEQFF. CDR3 sequence (DNA): TGTGCCAGCAGCCGACTAGTAGAGCAGTTCTTC.

The chain uses TRBV4-2 and TRBJ1-2; D is unclear. CDR1 is LGHNA, CDR2 YNFKEQ, per germline. CDR3 size: 14 residues. Trimming cost V 1 base and J 5 bases, with 11 bases left between them. In nucleotides, the CDR3 is TGTGCCAGCAGCCAAGGTGGGCAGATTTATGGCTACACCTTC. Translating gives CASSQGGQIYGYTF.